This TCR beta chain was recovered during a study of response to subunit inactivated influenza vaccine. Germline V gene data show CDR1 as MNHEY and CDR2 as SVGAGI. Between the trimmed V and J ends, which lost 2 bases and 4 bases, there was a span of 11 bases. CDR3 length: 15 amino acids. Study-level results: It was the authors' suggestion that each seasonal influenza vaccination recruits few new T cells.

This clonotype was observed a few times. Antigen unknown. TCRdb re-derived calls from the RT-PCR reads in MiXCR, one entry per CDR3 protein. The data contain 540,000 or so distinct CDR3 sequences, 10% to 15% of them singletons. The sequence was collected from a man aged 45-65 years who received an inactivated influenza vaccine. This sample comprised PBMCs from blood, obtained more than 35 days after vaccination. V usage is TRBV6-5 and J usage is TRBJ2-2; D perhaps matches TRBD1 (6 bases). The CDR3: CASSYLTGITGELFF. CDR3 DNA: TGTGCCAGCAGTTACCTCACAGGGATCACCGGGGAGCTGTTTTTT.